This entry features one T cell receptor (beta chain) sequence. Its antigen remains unknown. The CDR3 totals 15 residues. The ends lost 0 bases at V and 4 bases at J; junction bases unmatched: 5. The germline V gene has CDR1 KGHSH and CDR2 LQKENI. This entry comes from a study of cytomegalovirus exposure and HLA in healthy donors. Looking at the study overall: T cells numbering around 190 million yielded some 120 million unique TCR beta sequences in an earlier analysis. General study points: The study dropped some indistinguishable V segments, TRBV6-2 and TRBV6-3 among them. A later analysis appeared to link common viral pathogens to several of the most significant clusters.

The PCR used 60 Vbeta and 13 Jbeta primers. The repertoire was sequenced with immunoSEQ multiplex PCR; TCRdb's copy has only in-frame clones and lacks some. The sample has about 130,000 clones; 75% to 85% are singletons. Sample: PBMCs. This TCR derives from a middle-aged woman in good health and CMV-seronegative. This chain connects TRBV18 to TRBJ1-1; 7 bases are a match to TRBD1. CDR3 in amino acids: CASSPPAGGITEAFF. CDR3 in DNA: TGTGCCAGCTCACCACCGGCAGGGGGAATCACTGAAGCTTTCTTT.